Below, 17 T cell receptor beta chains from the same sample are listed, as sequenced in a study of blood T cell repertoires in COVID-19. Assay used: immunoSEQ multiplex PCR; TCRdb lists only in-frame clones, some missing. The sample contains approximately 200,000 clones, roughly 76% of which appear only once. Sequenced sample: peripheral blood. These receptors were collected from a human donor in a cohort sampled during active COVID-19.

DNA of the CDR3: TGTGCCAGTAGTCCCAGAGCTCCGGGACACATCGCTAACTATGGCTACACCTTC. This sequence encodes CASSPRAPGHIANYGYTF. The chain is built from TRBV19 and TRBJ1-2, with D possibly TRBD1 on 6 matching bases. CDR1 LNHDA and CDR2 SQIVND come from the germline V gene (reference sequence). The CDR3 contains 18 residues. V shed 5 bases and J shed 0 bases, with 22 bases lying between them.

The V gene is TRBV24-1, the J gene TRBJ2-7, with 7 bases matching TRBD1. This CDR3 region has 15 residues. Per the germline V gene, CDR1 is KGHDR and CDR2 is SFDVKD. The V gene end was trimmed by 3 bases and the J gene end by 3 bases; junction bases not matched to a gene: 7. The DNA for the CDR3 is TGTGCCACCAGTGATCCGACAGGGAGCCACTACGAGCAGTACTTC. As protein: CATSDPTGSHYEQYF.

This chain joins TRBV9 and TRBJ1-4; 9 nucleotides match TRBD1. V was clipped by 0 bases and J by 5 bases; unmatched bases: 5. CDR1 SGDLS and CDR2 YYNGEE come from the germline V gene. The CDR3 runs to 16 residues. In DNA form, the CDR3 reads TGTGCCAGCAGCGTAGCTGCCGGGACAGGGAATGAAAAACTGTTTTTT. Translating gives CASSVAAGTGNEKLFF.

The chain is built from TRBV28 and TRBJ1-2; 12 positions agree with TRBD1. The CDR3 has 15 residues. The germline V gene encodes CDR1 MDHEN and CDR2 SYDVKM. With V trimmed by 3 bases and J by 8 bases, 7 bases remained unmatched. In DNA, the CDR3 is TGTGCCAGCAGTTTCCGGGGACAGGGGGCGAAGGGCTACACCTTC. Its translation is CASSFRGQGAKGYTF.

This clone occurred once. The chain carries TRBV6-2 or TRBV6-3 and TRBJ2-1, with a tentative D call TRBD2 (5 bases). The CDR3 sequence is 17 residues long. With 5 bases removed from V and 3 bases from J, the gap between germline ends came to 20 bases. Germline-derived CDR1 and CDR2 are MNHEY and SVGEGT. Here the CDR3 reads CASSQTNEGEIYNEQFF. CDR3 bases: TGTGCCAGCAGTCAAACCAATGAGGGAGAGATCTACAATGAGCAGTTCTTC.

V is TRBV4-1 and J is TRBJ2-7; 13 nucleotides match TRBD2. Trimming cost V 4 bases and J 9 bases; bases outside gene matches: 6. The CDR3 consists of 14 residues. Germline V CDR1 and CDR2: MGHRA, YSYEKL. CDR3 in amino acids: CASSRTSGSDGQYF. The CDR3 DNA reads TGCGCCAGCAGCCGGACTAGCGGGAGTGACGGGCAGTACTTC.

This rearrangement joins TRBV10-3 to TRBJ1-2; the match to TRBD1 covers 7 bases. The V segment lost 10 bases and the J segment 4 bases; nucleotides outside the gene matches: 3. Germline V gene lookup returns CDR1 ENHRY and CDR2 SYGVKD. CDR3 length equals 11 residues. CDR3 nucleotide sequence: TGTGCCACGTGGGACAGCTATGGCTACACCTTC. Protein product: CATWDSYGYTF.

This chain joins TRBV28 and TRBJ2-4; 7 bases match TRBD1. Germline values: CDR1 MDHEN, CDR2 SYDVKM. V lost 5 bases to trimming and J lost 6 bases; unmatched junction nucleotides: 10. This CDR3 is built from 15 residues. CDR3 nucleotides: TGTGCCAGCAGTCCAACAAAGGGGGCTGGAAACATTCAGTACTTC. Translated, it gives CASSPTKGAGNIQYF.

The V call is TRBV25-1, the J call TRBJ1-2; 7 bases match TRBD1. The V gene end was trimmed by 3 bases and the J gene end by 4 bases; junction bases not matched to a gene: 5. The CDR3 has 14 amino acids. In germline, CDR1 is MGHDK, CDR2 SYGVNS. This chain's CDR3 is CASSEAGTVYGYTF. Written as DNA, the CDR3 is TGTGCCAGCAGTGAGGCCGGGACAGTCTATGGCTACACCTTC.

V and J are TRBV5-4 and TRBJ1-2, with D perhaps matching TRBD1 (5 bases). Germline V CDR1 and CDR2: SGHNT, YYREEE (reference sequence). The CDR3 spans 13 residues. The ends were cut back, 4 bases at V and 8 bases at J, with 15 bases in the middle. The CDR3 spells CASSPPRADGYTF. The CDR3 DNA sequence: TGTGCCAGCAGCCCCCCCAGGGCAGACGGCTACACCTTC.

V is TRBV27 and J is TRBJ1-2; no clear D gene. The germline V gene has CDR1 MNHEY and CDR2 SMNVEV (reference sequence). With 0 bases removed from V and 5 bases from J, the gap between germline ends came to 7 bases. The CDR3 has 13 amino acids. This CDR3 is CASSLSAQYGYTF. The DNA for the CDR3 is TGTGCCAGCAGTTTATCGGCACAGTATGGCTACACCTTC.

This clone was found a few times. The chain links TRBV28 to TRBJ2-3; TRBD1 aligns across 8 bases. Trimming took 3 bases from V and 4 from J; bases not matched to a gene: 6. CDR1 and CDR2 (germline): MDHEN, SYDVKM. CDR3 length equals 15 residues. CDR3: CASSFPRGLADTQYF. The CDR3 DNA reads TGTGCCAGCAGTTTCCCCAGGGGGCTCGCAGATACGCAGTATTTT.

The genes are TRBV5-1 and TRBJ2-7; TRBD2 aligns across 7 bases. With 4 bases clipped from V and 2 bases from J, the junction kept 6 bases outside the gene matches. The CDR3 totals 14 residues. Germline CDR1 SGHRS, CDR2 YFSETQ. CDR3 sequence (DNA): TGCGCCAGCAGCCCCGGGGGGACGGCCTACGAGCAGTACTTC. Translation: CASSPGGTAYEQYF.

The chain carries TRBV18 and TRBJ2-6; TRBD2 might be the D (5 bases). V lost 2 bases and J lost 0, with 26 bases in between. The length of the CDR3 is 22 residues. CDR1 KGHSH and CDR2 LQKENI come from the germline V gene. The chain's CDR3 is CASSPLSFLNGVAPSGANVLTF. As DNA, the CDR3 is TGTGCCAGCTCACCATTGTCATTTTTAAACGGGGTAGCCCCCTCTGGGGCCAACGTCCTGACTTTC.

The chain's CDR3 is CASSPGTGETQYF. The CDR3 DNA follows: TGTGCCAGCAGCCCCGGGACAGGAGAGACCCAGTACTTC. The chain joins TRBV7-9 to TRBJ2-5, with 8 bases identical to TRBD1. The CDR3 contains 13 residues. Germline assignment: CDR1 SEHNR and CDR2 FQNEAQ (reference sequence). After removal of 5 bases from V and 4 bases from J, the junction contained 3 bases not matched to a gene.

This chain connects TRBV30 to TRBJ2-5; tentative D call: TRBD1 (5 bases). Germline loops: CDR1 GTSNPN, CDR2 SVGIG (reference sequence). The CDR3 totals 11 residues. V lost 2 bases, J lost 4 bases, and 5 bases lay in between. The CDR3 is CAWSQGETQYF. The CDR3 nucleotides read TGTGCCTGGAGTCAGGGAGAGACCCAGTACTTC. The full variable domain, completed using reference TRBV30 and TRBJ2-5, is SQTIHQWPATLVQPVGSPLSLECTVEGTSNPNLYWYRQAAGRGLQLLFYSVGIGQISSEVPQNLSASRPQDRQFILSSKKLLLSDSGFYLCAWSQGETQYFGPGTRLLVL.

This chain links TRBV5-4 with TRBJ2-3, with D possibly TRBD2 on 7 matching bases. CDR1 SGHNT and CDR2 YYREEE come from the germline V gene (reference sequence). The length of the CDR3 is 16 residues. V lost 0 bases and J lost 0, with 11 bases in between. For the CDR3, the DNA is TGTGCCAGCAGCTTGGAGAGCGGGACAAGCACAGATACGCAGTATTTT. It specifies CASSLESGTSTDTQYF.